This T cell receptor (beta chain) was sequenced for a study of vaccination and CD4 T cells after COVID-19. Study-level information: At a median around 100 days (range 35 to 161) after diagnosis, post-COVID samples were drawn. General observations from the study: Spike mono-reactivity held for 304 of 307 vaccine-specific clones in convalescent patients.

Concerning this clonotype itself: Its antigen is not known.

Cultured CD4+ T cell DNA underwent sequencing with the Oncomine TCR Beta short-read assay. TCRdb recomputed calls from the PCR reads with MiXCR, one row per CDR3 protein. The table has 15,000 or so distinct CDR3 sequences, 56% seen once; the top ten hold approximately 7.4%. With V trimmed by 3 bases and J by 7 bases, 8 bases remained unmatched. The germline V gene has CDR1 ENHRY and CDR2 SYGVKD. The CDR3 is 16 residues long. The treatment denotes: approximately 9-day PBMC culture with coronavirus spike peptide pools or control peptides (ViraFEST assay). Antigen-specific T cells were expanded with peptide pools by ViraFEST, and TCRs were then sequenced.

This chain joins TRBV10-3 and TRBJ2-1; 11 bases line up with TRBD2. The receptor's source is a human donor who had recovered from COVID-19. The source material was CD4+ T cells from blood, cultured in vitro. In DNA, the CDR3 is TGTGCCATCAGTGAAGTAGCGGGGGGGGTGATGAATGAGCAGTTCTTC. Residues: CAISEVAGGVMNEQFF.